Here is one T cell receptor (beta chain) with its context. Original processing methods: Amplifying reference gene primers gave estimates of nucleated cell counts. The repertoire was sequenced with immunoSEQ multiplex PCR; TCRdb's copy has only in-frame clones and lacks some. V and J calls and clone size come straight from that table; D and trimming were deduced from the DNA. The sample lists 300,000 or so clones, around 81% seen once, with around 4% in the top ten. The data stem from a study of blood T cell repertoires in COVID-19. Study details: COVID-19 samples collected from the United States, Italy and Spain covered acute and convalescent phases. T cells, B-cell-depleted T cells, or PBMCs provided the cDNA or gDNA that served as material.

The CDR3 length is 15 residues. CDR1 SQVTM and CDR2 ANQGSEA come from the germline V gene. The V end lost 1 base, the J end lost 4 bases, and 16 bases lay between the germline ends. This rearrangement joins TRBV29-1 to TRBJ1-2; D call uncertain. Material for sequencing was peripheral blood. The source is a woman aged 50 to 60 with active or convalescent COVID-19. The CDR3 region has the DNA TGCAGCGTTGAAGGCTGGTCTGAACAAACCTATGGCTACACCTTC. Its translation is CSVEGWSEQTYGYTF.